The 14 T cell receptor beta chains below all came from one sample that was sequenced in a study of T-cell memory formation after mild COVID-19. MiXCR was run by TCRdb on the 5' RACE reads, yielding one entry per CDR3 protein. The sample records hundreds of thousands of distinct CDR3 sequences, more than 15% being singletons. Sequences were obtained from PBMCs or a T cell subset sorted from them (not recorded which). Source of these receptors: a man aged 18 to 29 who had mild COVID-19 (a few samples of this study predate the infection). Cell type and time point are not known.

The chain uses TRBV7-2 and TRBJ1-1; D possibly corresponds to TRBD1 (5 bases). The CDR3 runs to 15 residues. Trimming took off 7 bases at V and 5 bases at J, with 20 bases between the two ends. The germline gives CDR1 SGHTA, CDR2 FQGNSA. CDR3 amino acids: CASTLTGGVGTEAFF. The DNA of the CDR3 is TGTGCCAGCACCCTAACCGGGGGGGTAGGGACTGAAGCTTTCTTT.

This chain links TRBV20-1 with TRBJ1-6; D not resolved. V lost 0 bases to trimming and J lost 9 bases, with 9 bases between them. The length of the CDR3 is 13 residues. From germline, CDR1 is DFQATT and CDR2 SNEGSKA (reference sequence). The CDR3 DNA is TGCAGTGCTAGAGATGATCGGCGTTCACCCCTCCACTTT. This translates into CSARDDRRSPLHF.

The chain recombines TRBV20-1 with TRBJ2-5; D might be TRBD2 (5 bases). Germline CDR1 and CDR2: DFQATT and SNEGSKA (reference sequence). The CDR3 has 14 amino acids. V lost 6 bases and J 3 bases, leaving 17 bases between the germline ends. The CDR3 DNA reads as TGCAGTGCCCCCCGGTCGGGGTGGGAAGAGACCCAGTACTTC. It yields the protein CSAPRSGWEETQYF.

This clonotype showed up many times. The chain uses TRBV12-3 or TRBV12-4 and TRBJ2-1, with D uncertain. V shed 2 bases and J shed 7 bases, with 9 bases lying between them. The CDR3 extends over 13 amino acids. In DNA form, the CDR3 reads TGTGCCAGCAGTTTAAGCTCTGTTAATGAGCAGTTCTTC. Translating gives CASSLSSVNEQFF.

The CDR3 sequence: CASSEDLGAYGYTF. CDR3 DNA sequence: TGTGCCAGCAGTGAAGACCTGGGCGCCTATGGCTACACCTTC. V gene TRBV2 combines with J gene TRBJ1-2; D gene ambiguous. The length of the CDR3 is 14 residues. The ends were cut back, 1 base at V and 4 bases at J, with 10 bases in the middle. CDR1 is SNHLY and CDR2 is FYNNEI in the germline V gene.

The genes are TRBV6-1 and TRBJ2-7, with D perhaps matching TRBD1 or TRBD2 (7 bases each). The CDR3 length is 15 residues. V was shortened by 6 bases and J by 2 bases, with 17 bases between the two germline ends. CDR1 and CDR2 (germline): MNHNS, SASEGT. CDR3 region: CASSHGGTVPYEQYF. CDR3 DNA sequence: TGTGCCAGCAGCCACGGGGGGACAGTACCCTACGAGCAGTACTTC.

This clonotype was seen a handful of times. The gene calls are TRBV5-4 and TRBJ2-5, with 11 bases fitting TRBD1. The CDR3 extends over 16 amino acids. The ends lost 4 bases at V and 5 bases at J; junction bases unmatched: 10. Germline values: CDR1 SGHNT, CDR2 YYREEE (reference sequence). The CDR3 spells CASSPHGGQGAETQYF. The CDR3 DNA reads as TGTGCCAGCAGCCCCCACGGAGGACAGGGGGCTGAGACCCAGTACTTC.

This clonotype has more than one count but fewer than ten. The V and J genes are TRBV4-3 and TRBJ1-2, with D hard to call. The CDR3 is 14 residues long. The V gene lost 0 bases and the J gene lost 8 bases, with 13 bases spanning the gap. Germline assignment: CDR1 LGHNA and CDR2 YSLEER. The CDR3 region is CASSQEKGLGGYTF. The CDR3 DNA reads TGCGCCAGCAGCCAAGAGAAAGGGCTCGGAGGCTACACCTTC.

This clonotype has only a few counts. The chain combines TRBV9 with TRBJ2-1; TRBD1 matches 9 bases. V shed 0 bases and J 3 bases; nucleotides not matched to a gene: 4. The CDR3 has 16 amino acids. Per the germline V gene, CDR1 is SGDLS and CDR2 is YYNGEE. CDR3 residues: CASSVGGGQGYNEQFF. CDR3 nucleotide sequence: TGTGCCAGCAGCGTAGGGGGGGGACAGGGCTACAATGAGCAGTTCTTC. Based on the CDR3 plus reference TRBV9 and TRBJ2-1, the full variable domain is DSGVTQTPKHLITATGQRVTLRCSPRSGDLSVYWYQQSLDQGLQFLIQYYNGEERAKGNILERFSAQQFPDLHSELNLSSLELGDSALYFCASSVGGGQGYNEQFFGPGTRLTVL.

There are a few counts of this clonotype. This rearrangement joins TRBV7-8 to TRBJ2-2; D is possibly TRBD2 (5 bases). V was pared by 0 bases and J by 4 bases, with 12 bases between. CDR3 length equals 16 residues. Germline V gene lookup returns CDR1 SGHVS and CDR2 FQNEAQ. CDR3 protein: CASSLAALAGTGELFF. CDR3 nucleotides: TGTGCCAGCAGCTTAGCGGCCCTAGCAGGCACCGGGGAGCTGTTTTTT.

The chain is built from TRBV12-3 or TRBV12-4 and TRBJ1-5; D call uncertain. Trimming left V 1 base short and J 7 bases short, with 8 bases between. CDR3 length: 13 amino acids. CDR3 coding DNA: TGTGCCAGCAGTTTAGGGATTGGCCAGCCCCAGCATTTT. It encodes CASSLGIGQPQHF.

The genes are TRBV5-4 and TRBJ2-1; TRBD2 is a possible D gene (6 bases). V lost 4 bases to trimming and J lost 7 bases, with 18 bases between them. The CDR3 length is 15 residues. Germline CDR1 reads SGHNT; CDR2 reads YYREEE (reference sequence). The CDR3 DNA follows: TGTGCCAGCAGCCTCCGGGACGGGGGTTTTAATGAGCAGTTCTTC. Protein: CASSLRDGGFNEQFF.

This rearrangement joins TRBV10-3 to TRBJ2-5; TRBD2 matches at 8 bases. The J segment lost 4 bases and the V segment lost 8 bases, leaving 9 bases of the junction unmatched. CDR1 is ENHRY and CDR2 is SYGVKD in the germline V gene. The CDR3 loop spans 14 amino acids. CDR3 nucleotide sequence: TGTGCCATCCGGCCGCGGGGGGCCTTAGAGACCCAGTACTTC. This translates into CAIRPRGALETQYF.

The chain uses TRBV10-3 and TRBJ2-2; maybe TRBD2 (5 bases). The germline V gene encodes CDR1 ENHRY and CDR2 SYGVKD. CDR3 length: 14 amino acids. The V gene lost 6 bases and the J gene lost 1 base, with 9 bases spanning the gap. The CDR3 loop is CAIRGSLNTGELFF. As DNA, the CDR3 is TGTGCCATCAGAGGGAGTCTGAACACCGGGGAGCTGTTTTTT.